One sample yielded the 12 T cell receptor beta chains listed below, sequenced in a study of blood T cell repertoires in COVID-19. Libraries were prepared by immunoSEQ multiplex PCR; TCRdb keeps only in-frame clonotypes and omits some of them. Of approximately 150,000 clones listed, approximately 83% are singletons. The source material was peripheral blood. All receptors derive from an older man who had recovered from COVID-19.

The chain uses TRBV5-1 and TRBJ2-7; maybe TRBD1 (6 bases). Germline CDR1 SGHRS, CDR2 YFSETQ. The CDR3 extends over 14 amino acids. Trimming pared 4 bases from V and 6 bases from J, leaving 17 bases between. The CDR3 spells CASSVRREQGEQYF. DNA of the CDR3: TGCGCCAGCAGCGTCCGACGGGAACAGGGCGAGCAGTACTTC.

This sequence joins TRBV3-1 (or the pseudogene TRBV3-2) and TRBJ2-5; D unresolved. Germline CDR1 is LGHDT and CDR2 is YNNKEL (reference sequence). V was cut by 4 bases and J by 6 bases, with 15 bases left in between. The CDR3 consists of 14 residues. The CDR3 nucleotides are TGTGCCAGCAGCCTTGAGACTCAAACAAAGACCCAGTACTTC. Its translation: CASSLETQTKTQYF.

The V and J genes are TRBV6-6 and TRBJ1-2; 8 bases match TRBD1. Germline CDR1 is MNHNY and CDR2 is SVGAGI (reference sequence). Losses at the gene ends were 5 bases for V and 4 bases for J; bases not matched to a gene: 3. The CDR3 length is 13 residues. CDR3 amino acids: CASSLDRGYGYTF. The DNA for the CDR3 is TGTGCCAGCAGTCTCGACAGGGGCTATGGCTACACCTTC.

V and J are TRBV5-1 and TRBJ2-3; tentative D call: TRBD2 (6 bases). Germline V gene lookup returns CDR1 SGHRS and CDR2 YFSETQ. V was shortened by 3 bases and J by 2 bases, with 16 bases between the two germline ends. This CDR3 is 16 amino acids long. The CDR3, as DNA: TGCGCCAGCAGCTCTCCGGGACTGAGGGACACAGATACGCAGTATTTT. Residues: CASSSPGLRDTDTQYF. The whole variable domain, filled in from reference TRBV5-1 and TRBJ2-3, reads KAGVTQTPRYLIKTRGQQVTLSCSPISGHRSVSWYQQTPGQGLQFLFEYFSETQRNKGNFPGRFSGRQFSNSRSEMNVSTLELGDSALYLCASSSPGLRDTDTQYFGPGTRLTVL.

The chain couples TRBV29-1 to TRBJ1-4, with a tentative D call TRBD1 (6 bases). CDR3 size: 12 residues. Germline CDR1 is SQVTM and CDR2 is ANQGSEA. Trimming shortened V by 0 bases and J by 11 bases, and 10 bases separated the two germline ends. Here the CDR3 reads CSVEDTGSKLFF. The CDR3 DNA is TGCAGCGTTGAAGATACAGGGTCGAAACTGTTTTTT.

This clone was detected only a few times. The CDR3 coding sequence is TGCGCCAGCTACCCGGGGGGGAGCTCCTACGAGCAGTACTTC. This codes for CASYPGGSSYEQYF. This chain uses TRBV5-1 with TRBJ2-7; 8 nucleotides agree with TRBD2. Germline CDR1 is SGHRS and CDR2 is YFSETQ. This CDR3 region has 14 residues. With V trimmed by 7 bases and J by 0 bases, 6 bases remained unmatched.

V usage is TRBV27 and J usage is TRBJ2-5, with D maybe TRBD2 (5 bases). The CDR3 loop spans 14 amino acids. The germline V gene has CDR1 MNHEY and CDR2 SMNVEV (reference sequence). V was cut by 6 bases and J by 3 bases, with 14 bases left in between. CDR3 coding DNA: TGTGCCAGCAGACCCAGGAGAGGGAAAGAGACCCAGTACTTC. It encodes CASRPRRGKETQYF.

The chain links TRBV6-5 to TRBJ2-7, with 11 bases lining up with TRBD2. Per germline, CDR1 MNHEY and CDR2 SVGAGI. Trimming removed 5 bases from V and 3 bases from J; junction bases left unmatched: 3. The CDR3 extends over 14 amino acids. In nucleotides, the CDR3 is TGTGCCAGCAGTAATAGCGGGGGGGGCTACGAGCAGTACTTC. Translating it yields CASSNSGGGYEQYF.

This clone has more than one count but fewer than ten. The chain employs TRBV7-6 and TRBJ2-5, with 8 bases aligning to TRBD2. Per the germline V gene, CDR1 is SGHVS and CDR2 is FNYEAQ. Trimming removed 5 bases from V and 6 bases from J; junction bases left unmatched: 8. The CDR3 contains 14 residues. DNA of the CDR3: TGTGCCAGCAGCGAGCGGGAGTTAGGTCAGACCCAGTACTTC. Protein sequence: CASSERELGQTQYF. Full variable domain (rest looked up from reference TRBV7-6 and TRBJ2-5): GAGVSQSPRYKVTKRGQDVALRCDPISGHVSLYWYRQALGQGPEFLTYFNYEAQQDKSGLPNDRFSAERPEGSISTLTIQRTEQRDSAMYRCASSERELGQTQYFGPGTRLLVL.

The rearrangement links TRBV5-1 to TRBJ2-3; D is ambiguous. This CDR3 is 13 amino acids long. V lost 2 bases and J 2 bases, leaving 6 bases between the germline ends. Germline loops: CDR1 SGHRS, CDR2 YFSETQ. In DNA form, the CDR3 reads TGCGCCAGCAGCTTTTTCTCCACAGATACGCAGTATTTT. It specifies CASSFFSTDTQYF.

The V call is TRBV5-6, the J call TRBJ2-1; 13 bases are a match to TRBD2. Trimming removed 0 bases from V and 3 bases from J; junction bases left unmatched: 9. The CDR3 totals 19 residues. Germline V gene sequence: CDR1 SGHDT, CDR2 YYEEEE. CDR3 amino acids: CASSLVVLLAGGGYNEQFF. The CDR3 bases are TGTGCCAGCAGCTTGGTAGTATTACTAGCGGGAGGGGGCTACAATGAGCAGTTCTTC.

V is TRBV19 and J is TRBJ1-4; TRBD1 matches 10 bases. Trimming at V came to 3 bases and at J to 5 bases, leaving 6 bases not matched to a gene. The germline V gene has CDR1 LNHDA and CDR2 SQIVND (reference sequence). The CDR3 length is 16 residues. CDR3 residues: CASSIIRTGGNEKLFF. Here the CDR3 DNA reads TGTGCCAGTAGTATCATTCGGACAGGGGGGAATGAAAAACTGTTTTTT.